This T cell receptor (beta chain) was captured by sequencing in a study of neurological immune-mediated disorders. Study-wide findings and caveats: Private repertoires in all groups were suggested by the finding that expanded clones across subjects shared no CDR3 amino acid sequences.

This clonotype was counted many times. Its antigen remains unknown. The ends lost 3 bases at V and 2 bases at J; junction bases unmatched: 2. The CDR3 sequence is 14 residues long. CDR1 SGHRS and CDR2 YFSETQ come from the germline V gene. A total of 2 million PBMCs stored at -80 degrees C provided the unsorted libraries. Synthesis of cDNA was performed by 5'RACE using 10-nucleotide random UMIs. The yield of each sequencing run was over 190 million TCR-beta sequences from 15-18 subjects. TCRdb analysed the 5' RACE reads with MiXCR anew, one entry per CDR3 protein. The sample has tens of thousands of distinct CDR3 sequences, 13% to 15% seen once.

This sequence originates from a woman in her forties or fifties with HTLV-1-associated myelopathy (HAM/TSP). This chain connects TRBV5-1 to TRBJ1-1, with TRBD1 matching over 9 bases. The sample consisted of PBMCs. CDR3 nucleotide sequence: TGCGCCAGCAGCTGGGGACAGGGTAACACTGAAGCTTTCTTT. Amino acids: CASSWGQGNTEAFF.